This TCR beta chain was sequenced for a study of brain T cells in children with intractable seizures. Study-level results: HCMV serostatus was not known, and viral specificity came from CDR3 similarity only. Absence of clones before surgery may stem from lower sequencing depth.

This clone was seen more than once but under ten times. Its antigen is unidentified. Noted time point: blood from clinic visit 5 months post-surgery; TSC patient then seizure free. Sequenced by immunoSEQ multiplex PCR; TCRdb stores in-frame clones only, minus some. In the table there are 300,000 to 400,000 clones, 93% of which are singletons. Trimming removed 0 bases from V and 2 bases from J, with 11 bases in between. The length of the CDR3 is 16 residues. CDR1 is MGHRA, CDR2 YSYEKL, per germline. This receptor was identified in a boy younger than two with tuberous sclerosis and intractable seizures. The J gene is TRBJ1-5, the V gene TRBV4-1; D is ambiguous. The sequencing used peripheral blood, collected roughly 5 months after surgery. CDR3 protein: CASSQDWGHGNQPQHF. CDR3 in DNA: TGCGCCAGCAGCCAAGACTGGGGTCATGGCAATCAGCCCCAGCATTTT.